This T cell receptor (beta chain) was identified in a study of blood T cell repertoires in COVID-19. Per the study methods: Quantification of nucleated cells was approximated via reference gene primer amplification. Assay: immunoSEQ multiplex PCR; the TCRdb copy retains only in-frame clones and omits some. V, J and clone size are those of that table, while D and trimming were read from the DNA. In the table there are some 250,000 clones, about 82% of which are singletons. The germline V gene has CDR1 KGHDR and CDR2 SFDVKD. V gave up 3 bases and J gave up 4 bases, with 8 bases separating them. The CDR3 is made up of 13 amino acids.

The clonotype comes from a man older than 75 with acute or convalescent COVID-19. Sequencing was carried out using peripheral blood. The V gene is TRBV24-1, the J gene TRBJ1-1; D is unclear. CDR3 in DNA: TGTGCCACCAGTGATCCCCCAGGCACTGAAGCTTTCTTT. Its translation: CATSDPPGTEAFF.